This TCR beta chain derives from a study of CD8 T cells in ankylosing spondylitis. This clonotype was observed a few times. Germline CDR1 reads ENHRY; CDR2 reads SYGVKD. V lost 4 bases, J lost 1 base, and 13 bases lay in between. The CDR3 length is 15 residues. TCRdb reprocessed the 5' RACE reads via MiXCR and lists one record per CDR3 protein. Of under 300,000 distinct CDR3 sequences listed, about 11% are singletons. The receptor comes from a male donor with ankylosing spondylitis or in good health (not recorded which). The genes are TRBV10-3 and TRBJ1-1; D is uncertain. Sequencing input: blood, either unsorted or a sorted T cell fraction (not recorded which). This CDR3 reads CAISAPGKTNTEAFF. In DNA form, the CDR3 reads TGTGCCATCAGTGCGCCAGGAAAAACGAACACTGAAGCTTTCTTT.